The 13 T cell receptor beta chains in this list originate from one sample, sequenced in a study of tumor-infiltrating T cells and Merkel cell polyomavirus. On the study more broadly: CD8+ T cells recognized the Merkel cell polyomavirus KLL epitope.

Method: immunoSEQ multiplex PCR; TCRdb's copy keeps in-frame clones and lacks some. Here the sample spans about 25,000 clones, 70% to 90% being singletons. Robust Merkel cell polyomavirus Large T antigen positivity by immunohistochemistry was seen in all patients' tumors. Sequencing was performed on lymph node tissue. These receptors were obtained from a man in his fifties with Merkel cell carcinoma.

The chain links TRBV28 to TRBJ2-3; D is possibly TRBD1 (6 bases). V was trimmed by 3 bases and J by 1 base, leaving 11 bases between them. Germline CDR1 and CDR2: MDHEN and SYDVKM. The CDR3 contains 15 residues. The CDR3 is CASSLGRGGTDTQYF. DNA of the CDR3: TGTGCCAGCAGTTTGGGCAGGGGTGGCACAGATACGCAGTATTTT.

Remarks on this clone: Mismatch with germline at one junction end may stem from a read error. V usage is TRBV6-6 and J usage is TRBJ1-1; TRBD1 is a possible D gene (6 bases). The CDR3 extends over 12 amino acids. Germline assignment: CDR1 MNHNY and CDR2 SVGAGI (reference sequence). CDR3 DNA sequence: TGTGCCAGCAATAAGCGGGACACAGAAGCTTTCTTT. This translates into CASNKRDTEAFF.

The chain has TRBV12-5 and TRBJ2-2; D is undetermined. Trimming removed 1 base at V and 1 base at J, with 10 bases between. Germline V gene lookup returns CDR1 LGHNT and CDR2 FRNRAP. The CDR3 length is 16 residues. The CDR3 is CASGLGPPGNTGELFF. CDR3 sequence (DNA): TGTGCTAGTGGTTTGGGACCCCCAGGGAACACCGGGGAGCTGTTTTTT.

The chain links TRBV10-1 to TRBJ2-3; D unresolved. V was shortened by 8 bases and J by 2 bases, with 8 bases between the two germline ends. CDR1 and CDR2 (germline): WNHNN, SYGVQD (reference sequence). CDR3 length: 12 amino acids. The CDR3 DNA sequence: TGCGCCAGCCCCACAGCCACAGATACGCAGTATTTT. Translated, it gives CASPTATDTQYF.

This clone was found once. The CDR3 sequence: CASSSPSGRTTYEQYF. CDR3 DNA sequence: TGTGCCAGCAGTTCCCCTAGCGGGCGCACGACCTACGAGCAGTACTTC. V and J are TRBV27 and TRBJ2-7, with 8 bases identical to TRBD2. The trim removed 4 bases at V and 2 bases at J, leaving 10 bases unmatched. CDR3 length equals 16 residues. CDR1 is MNHEY and CDR2 is SMNVEV in the germline V gene (reference sequence).

The sample holds one count of this clone. This chain joins TRBV9 and TRBJ2-3; D remains ambiguous. Germline-derived CDR1 and CDR2 are SGDLS and YYNGEE. V lost 0 bases to trimming and J lost 5 bases, with 10 bases between them. The CDR3 consists of 14 residues. The CDR3 sequence: CASSVGLVIDTQYF. The CDR3 DNA is TGTGCCAGCAGCGTAGGTCTAGTCATAGATACGCAGTATTTT.

This chain links TRBV19 with TRBJ2-7; 9 positions match TRBD1. Unmatched junction bases numbered 5, after V lost 4 bases and J lost 4 bases. The germline V gene encodes CDR1 LNHDA and CDR2 SQIVND (reference sequence). The CDR3 runs to 14 residues. CDR3 nucleotide sequence: TGTGCCAGTAGTAGCGGGACAGGGCAGTACGAGCAGTACTTC. Translated: CASSSGTGQYEQYF.

V is TRBV19 and J is TRBJ2-7, with a possible D match to TRBD2 (6 bases). The CDR3 is 15 amino acids. Germline assignment: CDR1 LNHDA and CDR2 SQIVND (reference sequence). V was shortened by 1 base and J by 3 bases, with 13 bases between the two germline ends. The chain's CDR3 is CASSIGRGKFYEQYF. The CDR3, as DNA: TGTGCCAGTAGTATAGGGCGGGGTAAGTTCTACGAGCAGTACTTC.

The V gene is TRBV5-1, the J gene TRBJ2-1; D may be TRBD2 (5 bases). From germline, CDR1 is SGHRS and CDR2 YFSETQ. CDR3 size: 12 residues. V was cut by 4 bases and J by 7 bases, with 9 bases left in between. CDR3: CASSRPGNEQFF. In DNA, the CDR3 is TGCGCCAGCAGCCGCCCGGGGAATGAGCAGTTCTTC.

The rearrangement links TRBV5-1 to TRBJ2-1; no reliable D call. Trimming shortened V by 4 bases and J by 6 bases, and 14 bases separated the two germline ends. Germline V lookup: CDR1 SGHRS, CDR2 YFSETQ. The CDR3 extends over 14 amino acids. CDR3 protein: CASSNAGSTNEQFF. CDR3 DNA: TGCGCCAGCAGCAATGCCGGGTCTACCAATGAGCAGTTCTTC.

The chain carries TRBV7-2 and TRBJ2-5; D might be TRBD1 (7 bases). The CDR3 consists of 15 residues. Trimming took 3 bases from V and 4 from J, leaving 15 bases between them. CDR1 and CDR2 (germline): SGHTA, FQGNSA. This chain's CDR3 is CASSFGGRGRETQYF. CDR3 bases: TGTGCCAGCAGCTTCGGGGGCAGGGGGAGAGAGACCCAGTACTTC.

V and J are TRBV10-3 and TRBJ2-3, with a tentative D call TRBD2 (5 bases). The CDR3 runs to 15 residues. Trimming left V 3 bases short and J 0 bases short, with 10 bases between. CDR1 and CDR2 from the germline V gene are ENHRY and SYGVKD. Here the CDR3 reads CAISELVSSTDTQYF. As DNA, the CDR3 is TGTGCCATCAGTGAACTAGTCTCTAGCACAGATACGCAGTATTTT.

The CDR3: CASSLAGFNEQFF. The CDR3 coding sequence is TGCGCCAGCAGCTTGGCTGGCTTCAATGAGCAGTTCTTC. This chain connects TRBV5-1 to TRBJ2-1; D remains unclear. This CDR3 has 13 amino acids. Trimming shortened V by 0 bases and J by 6 bases, and 7 bases separated the two germline ends. CDR1 is SGHRS, CDR2 YFSETQ, per germline.